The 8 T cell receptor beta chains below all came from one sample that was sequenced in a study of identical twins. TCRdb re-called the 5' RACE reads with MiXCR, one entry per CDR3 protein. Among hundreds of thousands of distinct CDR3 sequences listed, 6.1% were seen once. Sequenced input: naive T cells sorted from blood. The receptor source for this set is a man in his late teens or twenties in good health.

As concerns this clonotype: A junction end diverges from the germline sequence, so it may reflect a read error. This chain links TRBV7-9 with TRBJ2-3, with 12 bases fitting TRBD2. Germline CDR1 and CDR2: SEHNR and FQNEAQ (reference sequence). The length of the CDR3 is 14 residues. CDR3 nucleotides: TGTGCCAGCAGCCCAAGTGCTAGCGGGAGGGATACGGATTTT. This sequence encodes CASSPSASGRDTDF. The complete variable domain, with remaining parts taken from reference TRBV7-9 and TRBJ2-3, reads DTGVSQNPRHKITKRGQNVTFRCDPISEHNRLYWYRQTLGQGPEFLTYFQNEAQLEKSRLLSDRFSAERPKGSFSTLEIQRTEQGDSAMYLCASSPSASGRDTDFGPGTRLTVL.

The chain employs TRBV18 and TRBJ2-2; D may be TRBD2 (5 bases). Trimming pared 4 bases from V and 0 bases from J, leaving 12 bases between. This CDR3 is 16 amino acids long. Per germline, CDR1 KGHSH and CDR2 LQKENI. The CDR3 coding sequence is TGTGCCAGCTCACGACGACTACAGACGAACACCGGGGAGCTGTTTTTT. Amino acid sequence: CASSRRLQTNTGELFF.

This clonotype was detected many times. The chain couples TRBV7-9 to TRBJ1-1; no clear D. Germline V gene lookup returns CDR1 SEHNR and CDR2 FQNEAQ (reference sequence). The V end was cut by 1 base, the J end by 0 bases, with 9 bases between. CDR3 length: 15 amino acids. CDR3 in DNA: TGTGCCAGCAGCTTAGAAGGGATCCTGAACACTGAAGCTTTCTTT. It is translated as CASSLEGILNTEAFF.

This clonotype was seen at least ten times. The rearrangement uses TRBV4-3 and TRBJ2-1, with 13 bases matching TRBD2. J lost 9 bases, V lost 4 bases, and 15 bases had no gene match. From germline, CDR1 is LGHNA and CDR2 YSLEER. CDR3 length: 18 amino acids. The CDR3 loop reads CASSPQPQTGLAGSEQFF. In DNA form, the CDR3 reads TGCGCCAGCAGCCCCCAGCCGCAGACGGGACTAGCGGGATCTGAGCAGTTCTTC.

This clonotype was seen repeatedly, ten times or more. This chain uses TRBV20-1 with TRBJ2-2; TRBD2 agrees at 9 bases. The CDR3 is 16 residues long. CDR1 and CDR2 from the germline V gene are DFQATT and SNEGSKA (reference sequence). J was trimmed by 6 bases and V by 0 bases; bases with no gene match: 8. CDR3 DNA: TGCAGTGCTAGAGATGGGATAGCGGGAGCGGCCGGGGAGCTGTTTTTT. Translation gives CSARDGIAGAAGELFF.

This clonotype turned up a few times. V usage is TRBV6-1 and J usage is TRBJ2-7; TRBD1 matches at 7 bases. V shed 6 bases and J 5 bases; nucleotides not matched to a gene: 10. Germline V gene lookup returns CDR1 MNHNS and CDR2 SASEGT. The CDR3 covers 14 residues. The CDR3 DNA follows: TGTGCCAGCAGCACCTGGGGACAGCCCCACGAGCAGTACGTC. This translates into CASSTWGQPHEQYV.

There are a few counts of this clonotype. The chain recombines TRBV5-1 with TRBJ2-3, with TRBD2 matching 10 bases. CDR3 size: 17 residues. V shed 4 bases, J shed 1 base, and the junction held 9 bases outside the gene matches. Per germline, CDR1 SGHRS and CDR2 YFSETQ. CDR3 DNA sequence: TGCGCCAGCAGCCTACCCACTGGACTAGCGGGCACAGATACGCAGTATTTT. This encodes CASSLPTGLAGTDTQYF.

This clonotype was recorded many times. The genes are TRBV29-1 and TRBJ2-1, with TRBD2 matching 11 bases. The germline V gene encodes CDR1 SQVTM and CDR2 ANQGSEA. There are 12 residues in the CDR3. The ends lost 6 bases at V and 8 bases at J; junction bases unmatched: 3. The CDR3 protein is CSVISGRDEQFF. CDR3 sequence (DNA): TGCAGCGTCATTAGCGGGAGGGATGAGCAGTTCTTC.